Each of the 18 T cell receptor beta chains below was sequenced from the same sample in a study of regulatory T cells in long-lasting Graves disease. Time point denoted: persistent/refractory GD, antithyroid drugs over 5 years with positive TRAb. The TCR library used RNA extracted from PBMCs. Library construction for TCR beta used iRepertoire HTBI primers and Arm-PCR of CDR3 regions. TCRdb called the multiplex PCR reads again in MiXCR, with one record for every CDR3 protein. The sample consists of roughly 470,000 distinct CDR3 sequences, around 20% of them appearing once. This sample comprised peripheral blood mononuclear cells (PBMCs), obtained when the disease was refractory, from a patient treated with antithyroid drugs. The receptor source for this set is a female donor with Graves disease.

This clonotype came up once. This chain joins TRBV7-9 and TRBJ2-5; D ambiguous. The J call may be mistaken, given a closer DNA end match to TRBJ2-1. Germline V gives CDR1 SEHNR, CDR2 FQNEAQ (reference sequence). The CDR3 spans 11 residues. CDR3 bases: TGTGCCAGCAGTAAGTGGGATGAGCAGTTCTTC. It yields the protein CASSKWDEQFF.

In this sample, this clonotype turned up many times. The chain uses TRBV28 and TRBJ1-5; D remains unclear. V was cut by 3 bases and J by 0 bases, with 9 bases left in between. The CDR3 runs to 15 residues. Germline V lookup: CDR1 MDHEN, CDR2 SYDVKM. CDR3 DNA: TGTGCCAGCAGTTTTGTCGGGTATAGCAATCAGCCCCAGCATTTT. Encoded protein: CASSFVGYSNQPQHF.

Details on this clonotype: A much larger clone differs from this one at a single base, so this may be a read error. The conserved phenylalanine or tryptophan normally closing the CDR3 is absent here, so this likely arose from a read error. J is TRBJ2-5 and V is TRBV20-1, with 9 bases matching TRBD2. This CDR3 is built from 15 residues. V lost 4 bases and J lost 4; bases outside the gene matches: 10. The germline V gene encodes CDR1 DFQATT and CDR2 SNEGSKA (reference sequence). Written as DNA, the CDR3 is TGCAGTGCTAATTCCGGGACTAGCAGCGGAGAGACCCAGTACCTC. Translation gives CSANSGTSSGETQYL.

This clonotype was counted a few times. The CDR3 region is CASSQPTGNEQYF. The CDR3 region has the DNA TGTGCCAGCAGCCAACCTACAGGGAACGAGCAGTACTTC. This chain uses TRBV3-1 with TRBJ2-7, with D perhaps matching TRBD1 (6 bases). Germline CDR1 is LGHDT and CDR2 is YNNKEL (reference sequence). The CDR3 loop spans 13 amino acids. The V gene lost 2 bases and the J gene lost 5 bases, with 10 bases spanning the gap.

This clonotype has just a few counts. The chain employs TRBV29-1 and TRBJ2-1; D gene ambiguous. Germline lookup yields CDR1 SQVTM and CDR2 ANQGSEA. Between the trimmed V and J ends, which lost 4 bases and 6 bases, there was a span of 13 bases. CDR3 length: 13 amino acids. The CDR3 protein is CSVAQSQGNEQFF. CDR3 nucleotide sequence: TGCAGCGTTGCCCAGTCCCAAGGCAATGAGCAGTTCTTC.

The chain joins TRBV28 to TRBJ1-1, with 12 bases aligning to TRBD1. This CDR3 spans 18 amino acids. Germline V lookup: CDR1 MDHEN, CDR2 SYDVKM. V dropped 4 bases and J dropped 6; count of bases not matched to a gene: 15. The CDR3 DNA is TGTGCCAGCAGTTCACAAATTACCGGGACAGGGGGCACCGCTGAAGCTTTCTTT. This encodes CASSSQITGTGGTAEAFF.

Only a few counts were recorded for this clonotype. The chain's CDR3 is CATRLGQAFF. Written as DNA, the CDR3 is TGTGCCACCCGCCTGGGACAAGCTTTCTTT. The rearrangement links TRBV28 to TRBJ1-1; a weak D match, TRBD1 (5 bases). The germline V gene has CDR1 MDHEN and CDR2 SYDVKM. The CDR3 totals 10 residues. V was trimmed by 10 bases and J by 9 bases, leaving 12 bases between them. Using reference TRBV28 and TRBJ1-1 for the parts outside the CDR3, the full variable domain is DVKVTQSSRYLVKRTGEKVFLECVQDMDHENMFWYRQDPGLGLRLIYFSYDVKMKEKGDIPEGYSVSREKKERFSLILESASTNQTSMYLCATRLGQAFFGQGTRLTVV.

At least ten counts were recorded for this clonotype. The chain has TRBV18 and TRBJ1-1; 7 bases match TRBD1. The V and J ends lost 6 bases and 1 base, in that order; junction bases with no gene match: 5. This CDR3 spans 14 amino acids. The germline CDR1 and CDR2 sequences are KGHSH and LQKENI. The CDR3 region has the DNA TGTGCCAGCTCGAACAGGGGCTCGAACACTGAAGCTTTCTTT. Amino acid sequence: CASSNRGSNTEAFF.

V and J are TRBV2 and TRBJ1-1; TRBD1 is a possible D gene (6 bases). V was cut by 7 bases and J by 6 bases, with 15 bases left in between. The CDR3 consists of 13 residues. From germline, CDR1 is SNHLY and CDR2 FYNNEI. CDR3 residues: CASIPSGGPEAFF. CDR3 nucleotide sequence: TGTGCCAGCATTCCGTCCGGGGGCCCTGAAGCTTTCTTT.

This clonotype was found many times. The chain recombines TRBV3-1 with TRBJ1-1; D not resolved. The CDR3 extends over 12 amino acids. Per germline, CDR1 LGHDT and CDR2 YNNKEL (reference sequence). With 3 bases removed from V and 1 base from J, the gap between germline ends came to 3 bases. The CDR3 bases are TGTGCCAGCAGCCACGGGAACACTGAAGCTTTCTTT. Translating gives CASSHGNTEAFF.

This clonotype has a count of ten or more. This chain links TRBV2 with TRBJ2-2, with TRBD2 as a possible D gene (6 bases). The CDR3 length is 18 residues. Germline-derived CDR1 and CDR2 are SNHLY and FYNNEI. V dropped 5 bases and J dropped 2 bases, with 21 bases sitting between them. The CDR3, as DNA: TGTGCCAGCAGTTACGGGACTGAACCCTCCTCAAACACCGGGGAGCTGTTTTTT. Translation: CASSYGTEPSSNTGELFF. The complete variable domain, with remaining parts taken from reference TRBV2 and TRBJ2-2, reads EPEVTQTPSHQVTQMGQEVILRCVPISNHLYFYWYRQILGQKVEFLVSFYNNEISEKSEIFDDQFSVERPDGSNFTLKIRSTKLEDSAMYFCASSYGTEPSSNTGELFFGEGSRLTVL.

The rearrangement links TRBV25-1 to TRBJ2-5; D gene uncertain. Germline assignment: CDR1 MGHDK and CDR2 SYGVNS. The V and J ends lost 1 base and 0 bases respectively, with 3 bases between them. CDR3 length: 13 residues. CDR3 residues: CASSELNQETQYF. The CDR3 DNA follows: TGTGCCAGCAGTGAATTGAACCAAGAGACCCAGTACTTC.

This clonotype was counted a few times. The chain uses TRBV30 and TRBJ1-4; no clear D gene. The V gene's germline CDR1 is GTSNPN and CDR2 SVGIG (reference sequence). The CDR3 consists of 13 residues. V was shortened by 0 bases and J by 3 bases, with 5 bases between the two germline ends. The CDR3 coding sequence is TGTGCCTGGAGTGTTTCATCTAATGAAAAACTGTTTTTT. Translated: CAWSVSSNEKLFF.

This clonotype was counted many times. The CDR3 nucleotides are TGTGCCAGCAGTGCCAGGGGACAGGCTTATGGCTACACCTTC. Encoded protein: CASSARGQAYGYTF. The chain is built from TRBV28 and TRBJ1-2, with 8 positions matching TRBD1. The trim removed 5 bases at V and 5 bases at J, leaving 7 bases unmatched. CDR1 and CDR2 (germline): MDHEN, SYDVKM. The CDR3 loop spans 14 amino acids.

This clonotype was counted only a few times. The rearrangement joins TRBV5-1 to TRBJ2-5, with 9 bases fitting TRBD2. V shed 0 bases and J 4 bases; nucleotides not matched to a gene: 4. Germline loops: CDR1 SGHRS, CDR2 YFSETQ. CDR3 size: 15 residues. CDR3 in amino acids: CASSLDSGRRETQYF. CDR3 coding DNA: TGCGCCAGCAGCTTGGATAGCGGGAGAAGAGAGACCCAGTACTTC.

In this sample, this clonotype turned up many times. In DNA form, the CDR3 reads TGTGCCAGCAGTGTAACGCGGGGACTGAACACTGAAGCTTTCTTT. Its protein is CASSVTRGLNTEAFF. The rearrangement joins TRBV6-1 to TRBJ1-1; D might be TRBD1 (5 bases). CDR3 length: 15 amino acids. V shed 4 bases and J shed 0 bases, with 12 bases lying between them. The germline V gene has CDR1 MNHNS and CDR2 SASEGT.

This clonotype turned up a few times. CDR3 sequence reads: CASSLYRLAGQNTGELFF. CDR3 sequence (DNA): TGTGCCAGCAGCTTGTATAGACTAGCGGGACAAAACACCGGGGAGCTGTTTTTT. This chain connects TRBV7-9 to TRBJ2-2, with 11 bases aligning to TRBD2. The junction had 8 bases not matched to a gene; V was cut back by 3 bases and J by 2 bases. Germline V gene data show CDR1 as SEHNR and CDR2 as FQNEAQ (reference sequence). CDR3 size: 18 residues.

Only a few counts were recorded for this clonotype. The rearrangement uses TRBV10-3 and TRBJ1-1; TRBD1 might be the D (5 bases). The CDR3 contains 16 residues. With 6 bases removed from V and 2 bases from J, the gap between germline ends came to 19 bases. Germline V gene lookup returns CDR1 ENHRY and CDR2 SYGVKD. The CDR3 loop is CAIRTPGPQPNTEAFF. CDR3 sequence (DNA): TGTGCCATCAGGACACCGGGACCGCAGCCTAACACTGAAGCTTTCTTT.